This T cell receptor beta chain derives from a study of blood T cells in healthy people across ages. Notes on the study in general: PBMC samples, being unsorted, prevented any conclusive comparison of naive and antigen-experienced cells.

For the second PCR, which ran for about 6 to 11 cycles, a sample-barcoded 5' primer and a J-beta primer mix were used. A single record per CDR3 protein comes from TCRdb applying MiXCR to the 5' RACE reads. The table has 630,000 or so distinct CDR3 sequences, roughly 30% seen once. Each donor had around 11 milliliters of peripheral blood drawn. Extractions gave at least 5.5 micrograms of total RNA per sample. Ten or more counts support this clonotype. What it recognizes is unknown. Sequenced: blood. This clonotype was obtained from a woman aged 80 or over in good health.

CDR3 sequence (DNA): TGCGCCAGCAGCTCCAGGATTACCTACGAGCAGTACTTC. Its translation: CASSSRITYEQYF. The chain uses TRBV5-1 and TRBJ2-7; no definite D call. The CDR3 is made up of 13 amino acids. Germline lookup yields CDR1 SGHRS and CDR2 YFSETQ. The germline V and J ends were trimmed by 3 bases and 2 bases, with 9 bases remaining between them.